Ten or more counts support the clone carrying this T cell receptor beta chain. This record comes from a study of T-cell reconstitution after alpha-beta-depleted transplantation in children. Preparing the TCRbeta library involved the use of unique molecular identifiers. TCRdb fed the PCR reads into MiXCR, producing one record per CDR3 protein. The sample has about 350,000 distinct CDR3 sequences; approximately 12% are singletons. This TCR came from a human donor who donated a stem cell graft to a child with Fanconi anemia. The sequenced sample was PBMCs, obtained from the stem cell graft.

The CDR3 loop is CSSRQGALNEQFF. CDR3 coding DNA: TGCAGCTCCCGACAGGGGGCTTTGAATGAGCAGTTCTTC. This chain connects TRBV29-1 to TRBJ2-1; 10 nucleotides agree with TRBD1. Trimming removed 8 bases from V and 7 bases from J; junction bases left unmatched: 8. The CDR3 contains 13 residues. The germline gives CDR1 SQVTM, CDR2 ANQGSEA.